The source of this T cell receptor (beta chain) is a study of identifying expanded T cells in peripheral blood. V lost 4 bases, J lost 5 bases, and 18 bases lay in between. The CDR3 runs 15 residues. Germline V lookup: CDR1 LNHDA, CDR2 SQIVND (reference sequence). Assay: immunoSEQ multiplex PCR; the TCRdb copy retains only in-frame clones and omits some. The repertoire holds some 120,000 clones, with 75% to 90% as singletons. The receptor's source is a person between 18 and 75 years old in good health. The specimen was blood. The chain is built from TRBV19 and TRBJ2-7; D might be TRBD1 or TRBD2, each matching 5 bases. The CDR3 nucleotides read TGTGCCAGTAGTACCGGGACGGCTCGTCGGAACGAGCAGTACTTC. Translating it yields CASSTGTARRNEQYF.